Presented here are 27 T cell receptor beta chains from one specimen sequenced in a study of cytomegalovirus exposure and HLA in healthy donors. Vbeta (60) and Jbeta (13) primers were used in the PCR. Clones were sequenced by immunoSEQ multiplex PCR, and TCRdb holds only the in-frame ones, with some missing. The sample has 150,000 to 200,000 clones, around 68% seen once. The sample consisted of PBMCs. All receptors come from a man aged 30-40 years in good health and CMV-seropositive.

V and J are TRBV16 and TRBJ2-7; 7 bases map to TRBD1. Germline loops: CDR1 KGHSY, CDR2 FQNENV. Trimming at V came to 2 bases and at J to 1 base, leaving 2 bases not matched to a gene. CDR3 length: 14 amino acids. The CDR3 sequence: CASSQGTASYEQYF. CDR3 nucleotide sequence: TGTGCCAGCAGCCAAGGGACAGCTTCCTACGAGCAGTACTTC.

This chain connects TRBV9 to TRBJ1-1; TRBD1 matches at 9 bases. This CDR3 contains 14 residues. The V gene end was trimmed by 3 bases and the J gene end by 10 bases; junction bases not matched to a gene: 10. Germline CDR1 and CDR2: SGDLS and YYNGEE. The CDR3 DNA follows: TGTGCCAGCAGCGAGGGACAGGGAGTACTAGGAGCTTTCTTT. It yields the protein CASSEGQGVLGAFF.

The CDR3 DNA reads TGCGCCAGCAGCCAAGAACGGCTAGCGGGAGCTAACGAGCAGTACTTC. Protein product: CASSQERLAGANEQYF. The chain is built from TRBV4-1 and TRBJ2-7; 10 nucleotides align to TRBD2. The germline V gene encodes CDR1 MGHRA and CDR2 YSYEKL. After removal of 0 bases from V and 5 bases from J, the junction contained 7 bases not matched to a gene. This CDR3 contains 16 residues.

V usage is TRBV14 and J usage is TRBJ1-2; D ambiguous. Germline V lookup: CDR1 SGHDN, CDR2 FVKESK. With 1 base removed from V and 4 bases from J, the gap between germline ends came to 19 bases. The CDR3 runs to 17 residues. For the CDR3, the DNA is TGTGCCAGCAGCCAAGGGCCACCAGCGGGGATGGCCTATGGCTACACCTTC. Translating it yields CASSQGPPAGMAYGYTF.

CDR3 sequence (DNA): TGTGCCTGGAGTTCTATTAGCAATCAGCCCCAGCATTTT. Encoded protein: CAWSSISNQPQHF. This rearrangement joins TRBV30 to TRBJ1-5; no reliable D call. V lost 2 bases, J lost 0 bases, and 5 bases lay in between. Germline-derived CDR1 and CDR2 are GTSNPN and SVGIG (reference sequence). The CDR3 has 13 amino acids.

The J gene is TRBJ2-2, the V gene TRBV5-4; 8 bases match TRBD2. V was clipped by 4 bases and J by 4 bases; unmatched bases: 6. This CDR3 has 15 residues. Germline V gene data show CDR1 as SGHNT and CDR2 as YYREEE (reference sequence). The CDR3 region has the DNA TGTGCCAGCAGCATAAGCGGGAGAAGCACCGGGGAGCTGTTTTTT. This gives the protein CASSISGRSTGELFF. Drawing the rest from reference TRBV5-4 and TRBJ2-2, the complete variable domain is ETGVTQSPTHLIKTRGQQVTLRCSSQSGHNTVSWYQQALGQGPQFIFQYYREEENGRGNFPPRFSGLQFPNYSSELNVNALELDDSALYLCASSISGRSTGELFFGEGSRLTVL.

The chain joins TRBV6-4 to TRBJ2-1, with TRBD1 as a possible D gene (6 bases). The CDR3 consists of 13 residues. V lost 3 bases and J lost 5, with 8 bases in between. CDR1 is MRHNA and CDR2 is SNTAGT in the germline V gene. The CDR3 DNA reads as TGTGCCAGCAGTGAGGGGGCGAACAATGAGCAGTTCTTC. This sequence encodes CASSEGANNEQFF.

This sequence joins TRBV6-6 and TRBJ1-1; weak D call: TRBD1 (6 bases). CDR3 length equals 13 residues. The V gene lost 8 bases and the J gene lost 0 bases, with 10 bases spanning the gap. Germline values: CDR1 MNHNY, CDR2 SVGAGI (reference sequence). CDR3 in DNA: TGTGCCAGCCGGACAGCTCTGAACACTGAAGCTTTCTTT. Its protein is CASRTALNTEAFF.

This clone was detected only once. The chain combines TRBV5-1 with TRBJ1-2, with D tentatively TRBD1 (6 bases). With 4 bases removed from V and 0 bases from J, the gap between germline ends came to 7 bases. This CDR3 has 13 amino acids. Germline values: CDR1 SGHRS, CDR2 YFSETQ. The CDR3, as DNA: TGCGCCAGCAGCGAGGGGGCTAACTATGGCTACACCTTC. This sequence encodes CASSEGANYGYTF.

The chain joins TRBV27 to TRBJ1-2; D perhaps matches TRBD1 (5 bases). The CDR3 consists of 12 residues. V gave up 3 bases and J gave up 8 bases, with 10 bases separating them. Germline CDR1 MNHEY, CDR2 SMNVEV (reference sequence). The CDR3 bases are TGTGCCAGCAGTTTCGGGGGTTTCGGCTACACCTTC. Residues: CASSFGGFGYTF.

The V and J genes are TRBV11-2 and TRBJ1-1; TRBD1 matches at 10 bases. Trimming removed 4 bases from V and 4 bases from J; junction bases left unmatched: 3. The CDR3 spans 14 residues. Germline CDR1 reads SGHAT; CDR2 reads FQNNGV. Here the CDR3 reads CASSSGQGGTEAFF. The CDR3 coding sequence is TGTGCCAGCAGCTCTGGACAGGGGGGCACTGAAGCTTTCTTT.

The CDR3 DNA is TGCGCCAGCAGCGACCATACTAGCGGGAGGACCTACGAGCAGTACTTC. It codes for CASSDHTSGRTYEQYF. This chain uses TRBV10-1 with TRBJ2-7, with 12 bases that match TRBD2. Trimming at V came to 6 bases and at J to 2 bases, leaving 8 bases not matched to a gene. Germline-derived CDR1 and CDR2 are WNHNN and SYGVQD (reference sequence). This CDR3 comprises 16 residues.

The V and J genes are TRBV27 and TRBJ2-2; 10 nucleotides agree with TRBD2. The junction had 5 bases not matched to a gene; V was cut back by 3 bases and J by 7 bases. CDR3 length: 15 amino acids. CDR1 MNHEY and CDR2 SMNVEV come from the germline V gene (reference sequence). The DNA for the CDR3 is TGTGCCAGCAGTTTCCCGGCTAGCGGGAGCGGGGAGCTGTTTTTT. It codes for CASSFPASGSGELFF.

Only a few counts were recorded for this clone. The genes are TRBV6-5 and TRBJ2-3; TRBD2 aligns across 7 bases. Germline CDR1 and CDR2: MNHEY and SVGAGI. The junction had 8 bases not matched to a gene; V was cut back by 7 bases and J by 4 bases. The CDR3 has 14 residues. Here the CDR3 DNA reads TGTGCCAGCAAAGGGAGGGCCATCCCAGATACGCAGTATTTT. This translates into CASKGRAIPDTQYF.

As for this clone: One end of the junction is discordant with germline, which a read error may explain. Other DNA sequences of this sample code for an identical CDR3. The V call is TRBV7-2, the J call TRBJ2-3, with a tentative D call TRBD2 (7 bases). Germline lookup yields CDR1 SGHTA and CDR2 FQGNSA. This CDR3 comprises 15 residues. The CDR3 bases are TGTGCCAGCAGCTTAGTTGGCGGGGGCACAGATACACAGTATTTT. Translating it yields CASSLVGGGTDTQYF.

The CDR3, as DNA: TGTGCCAGTAGTAGTTGGACTAGCGGGAGCATGAATGAGCAGTTCTTC. This encodes CASSSWTSGSMNEQFF. The chain couples TRBV19 to TRBJ2-1; TRBD2 matches 13 bases. V shed 4 bases and J 7 bases; nucleotides not matched to a gene: 7. The germline gives CDR1 LNHDA, CDR2 SQIVND (reference sequence). The CDR3 runs 16 residues.

Comments on this clone: Germline and junction disagree at one end, which may indicate a read error. The CDR3 is CASSSRQGGENEQFF. The CDR3, as DNA: TGTGCTAGCAGCTCGAGACAGGGGGGCGAGAATGAGCAGTTCTTC. The gene calls are TRBV7-7 and TRBJ2-1; TRBD1 matches at 9 bases. The CDR3 consists of 15 residues. Germline CDR1 is SSHAT and CDR2 is FNYEAQ (reference sequence).

CDR3 bases: TGTGCCAGCAGTGAATGGGAAAGTGGGCGGGACGACAATGAGCAGTTCTTC. It encodes CASSEWESGRDDNEQFF. The chain carries TRBV25-1 and TRBJ2-1, with D possibly being TRBD2 (6 bases). CDR1 and CDR2 (germline): MGHDK, SYGVNS. There are 17 residues in the CDR3. Trimming took 1 base from V and 5 from J, leaving 18 bases between them.

The chain recombines TRBV4-2 with TRBJ2-5; 15 nucleotides match TRBD2. V shed 1 base, J shed 3 bases, and the junction held 0 bases outside the gene matches. The germline V gene has CDR1 LGHNA and CDR2 YNFKEQ. The CDR3 spans 16 residues. CDR3 region: CASSQGTSGREETQYF. CDR3 in DNA: TGTGCCAGCAGCCAAGGGACTAGCGGGAGGGAAGAGACCCAGTACTTC.

The V gene is TRBV4-1, the J gene TRBJ2-1; 7 nucleotides match TRBD2. The ends lost 4 bases at V and 9 bases at J; junction bases unmatched: 9. The CDR3 runs to 14 residues. Germline V gene data show CDR1 as MGHRA and CDR2 as YSYEKL. Here the CDR3 reads CASSRGGPPGEQFF. The CDR3 DNA is TGCGCCAGCAGCCGGGGAGGGCCCCCTGGTGAGCAGTTCTTC.

The table lists this clone with a count of one. This chain connects TRBV5-8 to TRBJ2-7; D possibly corresponds to TRBD2 (5 bases). The germline V gene has CDR1 SGHTS and CDR2 YDEGEE. This CDR3 region has 13 residues. Trimming removed 4 bases from V and 4 bases from J, with 12 bases in between. The CDR3 loop is CASSLYRGYEQYF. CDR3 sequence (DNA): TGTGCCAGCAGCCTTTATAGAGGGTACGAGCAGTACTTC.

This clone occurred a few times. This chain links TRBV7-2 with TRBJ2-2; D may be TRBD1 (5 bases). CDR3 length: 15 amino acids. V lost 0 bases to trimming and J lost 3 bases, with 8 bases between them. The germline CDR1 and CDR2 sequences are SGHTA and FQGNSA. The CDR3 loop is CASSLAQGYTGELFF. DNA for the CDR3: TGTGCCAGCAGCTTAGCCCAGGGCTACACCGGGGAGCTGTTTTTT.

This clone was seen only once. The genes are TRBV11-2 and TRBJ2-3; TRBD2 matches at 9 bases. The V gene's germline CDR1 is SGHAT and CDR2 FQNNGV. The CDR3 runs to 16 residues. The J segment lost 2 bases and the V segment lost 0 bases, leaving 3 bases of the junction unmatched. In nucleotides, the CDR3 is TGTGCCAGCAGCTTAGAGGCTAGCGGGAACACAGATACGCAGTATTTT. It codes for CASSLEASGNTDTQYF.

This clone was counted between two and nine times. The chain links TRBV7-2 to TRBJ2-1; a weak D match, TRBD2 (5 bases). CDR3 length equals 15 residues. CDR1 is SGHTA, CDR2 FQGNSA, per germline. Trimming took 6 bases from V and 0 from J, leaving 12 bases between them. The CDR3 DNA is TGTGCCAGCAGGGCGGCGGGCCTCTCCTACAATGAGCAGTTCTTC. Translating gives CASRAAGLSYNEQFF.

The CDR3 bases are TGTGCCAGCAGCAAAGTCATGAATAGGCCGGACAGCCTCAACTCCTACAATGAGCAGTTCTTC. Translating gives CASSKVMNRPDSLNSYNEQFF. The V call is TRBV21-1, the J call TRBJ2-1; TRBD1, the table's D call, lacks a check against the DNA. TRBV21-1 is a pseudogene locus. The CDR3 is 21 residues long.

With regard to this clone: At one end the junction does not follow the germline gene, possibly because of a read error. J is TRBJ1-2 and V is TRBV7-9; D remains ambiguous. Germline assignment: CDR1 SEHNR and CDR2 FQNEAQ (reference sequence). The CDR3 is made up of 18 amino acids. This chain's CDR3 is CSSSLNGLTIAADYGYTF. The CDR3, as DNA: TGTTCCAGCAGCTTAAATGGACTTACCATAGCCGCTGACTATGGCTACACCTTC.

This clone was seen just once. This chain uses TRBV12-5 with TRBJ2-5, with a possible D match to TRBD2 (5 bases). The V gene lost 4 bases and the J gene lost 2 bases, with 11 bases spanning the gap. In germline, CDR1 is LGHNT, CDR2 FRNRAP. There are 14 residues in the CDR3. The CDR3 region has the DNA TGTGCTAGTGGTTCCTCGGGATGGCAAGAGACCCAGTACTTC. This gives the protein CASGSSGWQETQYF. The whole variable domain, remainder taken from reference TRBV12-5 and TRBJ2-5, is DARVTQTPRHKVTEMGQEVTMRCQPILGHNTVFWYRQTMMQGLELLAYFRNRAPLDDSGMPKDRFSAEMPDATLATLKIQPSEPRDSAVYFCASGSSGWQETQYFGPGTRLLVL.